This T cell receptor (beta chain) appears in the sequencing data of a study of T cell repertoires in cytomegalovirus infection. Across the whole study: Public TCR beta signatures were indicative of both CMV infection and a matching HLA type.

V shed 8 bases and J shed 2 bases, with 18 bases lying between them. The length of the CDR3 is 15 residues. The V gene's germline CDR1 is MNHNY and CDR2 SVGAGI (reference sequence). MiXCR, run by TCRdb on the reads, gives a single entry per CDR3 protein. The sample holds some 440,000 distinct CDR3 sequences; 30% to 40% are singletons and the top ten take approximately 13%. Study outcomes and limitations: Within the response measured ex vivo, HLA-C-restricted CMV-specific TCR beta clonotypes were dominant. People with CMV and the relevant HLA were identified by cumulative public TCR beta family frequency.

This clonotype has more than one count but fewer than ten. The target antigen is unknown. J is TRBJ2-5 and V is TRBV6-6; D might be TRBD2 (6 bases). The sequence came from a human donor in good health (CMV status not recorded). Some clones in this sample may be carry-over from other donors' samples. Specimen: PBMCs. The CDR3 sequence is CASGVLLGGQETQYF. CDR3 in DNA: TGTGCCAGCGGGGTCCTCCTGGGAGGTCAAGAGACCCAGTACTTC.